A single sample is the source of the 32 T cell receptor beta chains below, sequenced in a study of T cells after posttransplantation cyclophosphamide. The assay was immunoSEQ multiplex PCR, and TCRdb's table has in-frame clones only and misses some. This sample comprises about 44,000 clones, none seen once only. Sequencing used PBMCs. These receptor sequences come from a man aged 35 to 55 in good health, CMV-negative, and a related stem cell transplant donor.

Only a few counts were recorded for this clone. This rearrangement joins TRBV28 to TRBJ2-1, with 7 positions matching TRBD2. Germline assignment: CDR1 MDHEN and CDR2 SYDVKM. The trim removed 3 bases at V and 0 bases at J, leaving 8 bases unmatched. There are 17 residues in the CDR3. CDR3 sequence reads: CASSFGLAEISYNEQFF. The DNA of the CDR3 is TGTGCCAGCAGTTTTGGTCTAGCGGAAATCTCCTACAATGAGCAGTTCTTC.

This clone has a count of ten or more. The CDR3 nucleotides are TGTGCCAGTAGTACCGGGGTTGCAACTAATGAAAAACTGTTTTTT. Amino acids: CASSTGVATNEKLFF. The V call is TRBV19, the J call TRBJ1-4, with D uncertain. Trimming pared 4 bases from V and 0 bases from J, leaving 9 bases between. This CDR3 is built from 15 residues. CDR1 LNHDA and CDR2 SQIVND come from the germline V gene (reference sequence).

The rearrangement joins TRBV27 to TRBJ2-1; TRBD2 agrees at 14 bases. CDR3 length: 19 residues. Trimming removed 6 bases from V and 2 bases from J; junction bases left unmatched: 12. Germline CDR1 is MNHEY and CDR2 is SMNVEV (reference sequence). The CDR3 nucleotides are TGTGCCAGCAGCTCGACTAGCGGGAGGGCCTATGACCCCTACAATGAGCAGTTCTTC. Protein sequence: CASSSTSGRAYDPYNEQFF.

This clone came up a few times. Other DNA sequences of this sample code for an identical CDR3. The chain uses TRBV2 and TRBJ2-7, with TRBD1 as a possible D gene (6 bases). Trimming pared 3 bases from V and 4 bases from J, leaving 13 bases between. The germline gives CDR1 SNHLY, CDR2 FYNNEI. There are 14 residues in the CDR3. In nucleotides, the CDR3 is TGTGCCAGCAGTGAGGACAGTCCGGTATACGAGCAGTACTTC. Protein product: CASSEDSPVYEQYF.

CDR3: CASSRGETQYF. The CDR3 coding sequence is TGTGCCAGCTCAAGGGGAGAGACCCAGTACTTC. This chain connects TRBV27 to TRBJ2-5, with D tentatively TRBD1 (5 bases). Trimming removed 8 bases from V and 4 bases from J, with 8 bases in between. This CDR3 comprises 11 residues. From germline, CDR1 is MNHEY and CDR2 SMNVEV (reference sequence).

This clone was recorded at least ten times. This chain's CDR3 is CASSRSGQDQPLPYGYTF. CDR3 nucleotide sequence: TGCGCCAGCAGCCGATCAGGACAGGATCAACCCCTTCCCTATGGCTACACCTTC. V is TRBV5-1 and J is TRBJ1-2; 7 bases map to TRBD1. This CDR3 spans 18 amino acids. CDR1 is SGHRS, CDR2 YFSETQ, per germline. After removal of 4 bases from V and 4 bases from J, the junction contained 19 bases not matched to a gene.

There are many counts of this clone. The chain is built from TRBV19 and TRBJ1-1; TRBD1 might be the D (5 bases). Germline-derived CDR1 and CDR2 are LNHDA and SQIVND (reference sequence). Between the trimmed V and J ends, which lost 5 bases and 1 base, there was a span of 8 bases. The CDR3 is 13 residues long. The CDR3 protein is CASSQGGNTEAFF. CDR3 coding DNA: TGTGCCAGTAGTCAGGGCGGGAACACTGAAGCTTTCTTT.

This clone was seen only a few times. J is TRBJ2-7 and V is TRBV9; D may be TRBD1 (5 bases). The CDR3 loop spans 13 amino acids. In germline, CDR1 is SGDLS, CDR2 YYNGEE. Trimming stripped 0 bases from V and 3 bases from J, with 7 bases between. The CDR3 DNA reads TGTGCCAGCAGCGTAGGGACACTCTACGAGCAGTACTTC. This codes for CASSVGTLYEQYF.

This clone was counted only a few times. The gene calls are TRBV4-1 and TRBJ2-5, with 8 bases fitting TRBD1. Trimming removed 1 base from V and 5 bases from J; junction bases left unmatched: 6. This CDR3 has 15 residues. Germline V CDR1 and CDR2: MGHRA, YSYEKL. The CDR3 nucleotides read TGCGCCAGCAGCCAAGGACAGGGGCCGTCGGAGACCCAGTACTTC. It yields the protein CASSQGQGPSETQYF.

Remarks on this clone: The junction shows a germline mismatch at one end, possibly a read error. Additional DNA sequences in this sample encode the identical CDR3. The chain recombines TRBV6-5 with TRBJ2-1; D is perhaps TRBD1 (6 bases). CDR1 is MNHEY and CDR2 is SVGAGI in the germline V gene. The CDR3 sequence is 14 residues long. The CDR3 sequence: CASSYRTEYNEQFF. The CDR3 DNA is TGTGCCAGCAGTTACCGGACAGAGTACAATGAACAGTTCTTC.

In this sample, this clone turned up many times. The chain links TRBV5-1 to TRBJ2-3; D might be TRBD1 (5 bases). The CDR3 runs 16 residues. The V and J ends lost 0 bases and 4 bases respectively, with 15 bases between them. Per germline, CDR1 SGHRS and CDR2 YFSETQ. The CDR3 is CASSLEGQGMSDTQYF. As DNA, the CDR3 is TGCGCCAGCAGCTTGGAAGGCCAGGGTATGTCAGATACGCAGTATTTT.

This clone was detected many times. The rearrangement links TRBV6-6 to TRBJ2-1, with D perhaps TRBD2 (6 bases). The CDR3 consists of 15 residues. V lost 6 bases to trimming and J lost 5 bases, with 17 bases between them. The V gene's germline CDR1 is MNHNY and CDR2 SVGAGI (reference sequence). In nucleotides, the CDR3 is TGTGCCAGCAGCCCCCGGGACCGGGGGAACAATGAGCAGTTCTTC. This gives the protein CASSPRDRGNNEQFF.

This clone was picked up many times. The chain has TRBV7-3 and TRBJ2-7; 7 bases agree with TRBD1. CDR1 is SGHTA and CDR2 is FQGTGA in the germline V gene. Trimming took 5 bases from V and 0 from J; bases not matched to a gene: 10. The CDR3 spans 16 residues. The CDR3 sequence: CASSRSETGTSYEQYF. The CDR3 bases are TGTGCCAGCAGCCGAAGCGAGACAGGGACCTCCTACGAGCAGTACTTC.

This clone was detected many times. CDR3 region: CASGQGFKDIQYF. CDR3 bases: TGTGCCAGCGGCCAGGGGTTCAAGGACATTCAGTACTTC. This sequence joins TRBV11-1 and TRBJ2-4; D may be TRBD1 (6 bases). The V and J ends lost 8 bases and 8 bases respectively, with 16 bases between them. The germline gives CDR1 SGHAT, CDR2 FQDESV (reference sequence). CDR3 length: 13 amino acids. Filled out from reference TRBV11-1 and TRBJ2-4, the complete variable domain reads EAEVAQSPRYKITEKSQAVAFWCDPISGHATLYWYRQILGQGPELLVQFQDESVVDDSQLPKDRFSAERLKGVDSTLKIQPAELGDSAMYLCASGQGFKDIQYFGAGTRLSVL.

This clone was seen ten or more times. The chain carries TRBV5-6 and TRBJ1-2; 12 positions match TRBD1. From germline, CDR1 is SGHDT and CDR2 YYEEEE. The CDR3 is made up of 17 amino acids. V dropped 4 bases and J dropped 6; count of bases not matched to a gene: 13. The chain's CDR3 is CASSPGTGGWVFDGYTF. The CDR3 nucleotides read TGTGCCAGCAGCCCAGGGACAGGGGGCTGGGTTTTCGATGGCTACACCTTC.

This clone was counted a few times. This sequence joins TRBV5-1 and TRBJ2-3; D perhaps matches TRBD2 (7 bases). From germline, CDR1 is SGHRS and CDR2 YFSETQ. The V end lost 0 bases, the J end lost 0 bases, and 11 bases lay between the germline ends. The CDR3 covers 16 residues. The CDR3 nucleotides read TGCGCCAGCAGCTTGGCCGGGGGGACAAGCACAGATACGCAGTATTTT. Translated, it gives CASSLAGGTSTDTQYF.

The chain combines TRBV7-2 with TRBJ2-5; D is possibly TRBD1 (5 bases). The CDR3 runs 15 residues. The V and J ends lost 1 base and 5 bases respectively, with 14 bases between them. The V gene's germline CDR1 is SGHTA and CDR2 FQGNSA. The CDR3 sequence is CASSLGGAGQETQYF. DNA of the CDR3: TGTGCCAGCAGCTTAGGGGGCGCCGGGCAGGAGACCCAGTACTTC. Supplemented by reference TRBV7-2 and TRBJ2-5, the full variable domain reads GAGVSQSPSNKVTEKGKDVELRCDPISGHTALYWYRQSLGQGLEFLIYFQGNSAPDKSGLPSDRFSAERTGGSVSTLTIQRTQQEDSAVYLCASSLGGAGQETQYFGPGTRLLVL.

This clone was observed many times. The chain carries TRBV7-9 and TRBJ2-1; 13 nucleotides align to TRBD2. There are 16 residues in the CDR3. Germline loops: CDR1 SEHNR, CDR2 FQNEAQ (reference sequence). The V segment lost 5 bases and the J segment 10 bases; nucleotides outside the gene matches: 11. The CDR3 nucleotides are TGTGCCAGCAGCAAATCTGGACTAGCGGGAGTAGGAGAGCAGTTCTTC. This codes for CASSKSGLAGVGEQFF.

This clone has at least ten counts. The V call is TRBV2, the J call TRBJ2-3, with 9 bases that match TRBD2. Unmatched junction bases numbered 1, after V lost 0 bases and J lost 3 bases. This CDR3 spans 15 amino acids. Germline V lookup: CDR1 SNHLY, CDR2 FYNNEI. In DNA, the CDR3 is TGTGCCAGCAGTGAAGCGGCGGGGGGGACAGATACGCAGTATTTT. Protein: CASSEAAGGTDTQYF.

CDR3 in amino acids: CASSRRNRENHQPQHF. DNA for the CDR3: TGCGCCAGCAGTCGACGGAACAGGGAAAACCATCAGCCCCAGCATTTT. The rearrangement links TRBV23-1 to TRBJ1-5; D perhaps matches TRBD1 (6 bases). TRBV23-1 is annotated as an ORF whose role is uncertain. Trimming took 4 bases from V and 5 from J, leaving 18 bases between them. The CDR3 is 16 amino acids.

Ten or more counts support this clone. The CDR3 spells CSVPGQGGQFF. The DNA of the CDR3 is TGCAGCGTACCCGGACAGGGGGGGCAGTTCTTC. This chain joins TRBV29-1 and TRBJ2-1; 10 positions agree with TRBD1. Germline assignment: CDR1 SQVTM and CDR2 ANQGSEA. The CDR3 totals 11 residues. Unmatched junction bases numbered 5, after V lost 6 bases and J lost 12 bases.

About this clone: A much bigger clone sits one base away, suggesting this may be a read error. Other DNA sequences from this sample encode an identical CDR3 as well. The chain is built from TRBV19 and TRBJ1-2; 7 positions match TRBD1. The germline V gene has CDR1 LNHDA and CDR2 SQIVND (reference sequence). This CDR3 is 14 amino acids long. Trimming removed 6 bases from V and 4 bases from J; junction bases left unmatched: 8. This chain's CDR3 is CASSLDRAGYGYTF. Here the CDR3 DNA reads TGTGCCAGTAGCCTCGACAGGGCGGGCTATGGCTACACCTTC.

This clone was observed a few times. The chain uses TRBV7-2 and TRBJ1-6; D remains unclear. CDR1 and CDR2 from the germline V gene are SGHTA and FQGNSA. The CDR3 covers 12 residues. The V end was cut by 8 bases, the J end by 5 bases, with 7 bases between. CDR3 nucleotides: TGTGCCAGCTCCGGGAATAATTCACCCCTCCACTTT. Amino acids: CASSGNNSPLHF.

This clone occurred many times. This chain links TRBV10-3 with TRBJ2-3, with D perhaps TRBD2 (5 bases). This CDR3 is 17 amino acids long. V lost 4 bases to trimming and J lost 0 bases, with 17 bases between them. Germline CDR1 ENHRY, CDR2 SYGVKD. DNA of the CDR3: TGTGCCATCAGTGTAGAGGAGGCGGGTTCTAGCACAGATACGCAGTATTTT. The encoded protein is CAISVEEAGSSTDTQYF.

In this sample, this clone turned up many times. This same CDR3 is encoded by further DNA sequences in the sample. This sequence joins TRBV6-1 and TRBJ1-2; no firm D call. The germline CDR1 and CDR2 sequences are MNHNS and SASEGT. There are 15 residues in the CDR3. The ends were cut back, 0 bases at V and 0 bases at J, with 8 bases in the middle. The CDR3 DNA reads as TGTGCCAGCAGTGAAGCGGAGGGTACTAACTATGGCTACACCTTC. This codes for CASSEAEGTNYGYTF.

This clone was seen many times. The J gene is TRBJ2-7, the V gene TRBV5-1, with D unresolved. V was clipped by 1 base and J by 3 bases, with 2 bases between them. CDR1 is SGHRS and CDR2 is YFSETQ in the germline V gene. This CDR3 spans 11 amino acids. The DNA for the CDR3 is TGCGCCAGCAGCTTGCACTACGAGCAGTACTTC. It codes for CASSLHYEQYF.

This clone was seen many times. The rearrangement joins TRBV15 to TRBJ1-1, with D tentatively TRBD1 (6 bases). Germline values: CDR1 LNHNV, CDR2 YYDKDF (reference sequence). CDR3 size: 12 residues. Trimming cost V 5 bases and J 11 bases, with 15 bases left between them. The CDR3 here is CATSDSGTIAFF. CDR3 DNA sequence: TGTGCCACCAGCGATTCCGGGACAATTGCTTTCTTT.

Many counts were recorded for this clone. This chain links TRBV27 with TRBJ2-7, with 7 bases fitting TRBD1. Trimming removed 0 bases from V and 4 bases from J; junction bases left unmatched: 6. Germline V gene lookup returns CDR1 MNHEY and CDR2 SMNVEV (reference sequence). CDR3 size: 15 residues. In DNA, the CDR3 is TGTGCCAGCAGTTTATCAGGGGGCGAGATTTACGAGCAGTACGTC. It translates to CASSLSGGEIYEQYV.

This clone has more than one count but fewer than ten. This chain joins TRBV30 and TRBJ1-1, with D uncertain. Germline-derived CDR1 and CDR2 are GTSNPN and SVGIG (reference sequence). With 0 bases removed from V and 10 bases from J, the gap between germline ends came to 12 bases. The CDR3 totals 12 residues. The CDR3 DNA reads TGTGCCTGGAGTGTATCCCATGGCGGAGCTTTCTTT. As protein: CAWSVSHGGAFF.

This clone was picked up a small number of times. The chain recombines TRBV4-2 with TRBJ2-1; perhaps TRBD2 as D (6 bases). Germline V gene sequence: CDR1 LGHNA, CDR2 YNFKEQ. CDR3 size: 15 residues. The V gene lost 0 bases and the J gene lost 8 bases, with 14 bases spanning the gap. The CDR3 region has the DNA TGTGCCAGCAGCCAAGAGCCCCTCTCTAGCGATGAGCAGTTCTTC. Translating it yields CASSQEPLSSDEQFF.

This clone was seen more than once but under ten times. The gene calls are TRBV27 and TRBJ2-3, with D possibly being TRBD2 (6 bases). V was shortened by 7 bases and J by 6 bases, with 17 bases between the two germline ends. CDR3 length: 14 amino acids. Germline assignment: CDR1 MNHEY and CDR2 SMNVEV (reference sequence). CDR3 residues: CASTRSGVGDTQYF. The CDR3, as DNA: TGTGCCAGCACCCGTAGCGGTGTCGGGGATACGCAGTATTTT.

The CDR3 sequence is CASSQGLSLQGAGGYTF. CDR3 in DNA: TGTGCCAGCAGCCAAGGACTTAGTTTACAGGGGGCAGGAGGCTACACCTTC. The chain is built from TRBV16 and TRBJ1-2, with 9 bases lining up with TRBD1. Germline CDR1 reads KGHSY; CDR2 reads FQNENV. The ends lost 2 bases at V and 8 bases at J; junction bases unmatched: 15. The CDR3 extends over 17 amino acids.